The 9 T cell receptor beta chains below all came from one sample that was sequenced in a study of T cells in Graves' hyperthyroidism and ophthalmopathy. It was RNA transcripts that yielded the amplified TCR beta CDR3 regions. Carried out on the TCR CDR3, a first-round RT-PCR used the HTBI primer set. MiXCR was run by TCRdb on the multiplex PCR reads, yielding one entry per CDR3 protein. The sample records 480,000 or so distinct CDR3 sequences, 13% to 15% being singletons. The sequencing input was blood. The source of these receptors is a young woman with Graves' hyperthyroidism.

This clonotype was found many times. V and J are TRBV5-8 and TRBJ1-1; TRBD1 is a possible D gene (5 bases). Looked up from germline, CDR1 is SGHTS and CDR2 is YDEGEE. The V end lost 0 bases, the J end lost 6 bases, and 12 bases lay between the germline ends. The CDR3 contains 14 residues. The CDR3 sequence: CASSLVGLGAEAFF. The CDR3 DNA reads TGTGCCAGCAGCTTGGTGGGGCTCGGAGCTGAAGCTTTCTTT.

This clonotype was seen ten or more times. The DNA of the CDR3 is TGTGCCAGCACCGACTCTGTACCGGGACAGGGGGTTGATTATGGCTACACCTTC. It yields the protein CASTDSVPGQGVDYGYTF. J is TRBJ1-2 and V is TRBV12-3 or TRBV12-4, with TRBD1 matching over 11 bases. The CDR3 sequence is 18 residues long. The trim removed 7 bases at V and 5 bases at J, leaving 18 bases unmatched.

Comments on this clonotype: A much larger clone lies one base from this, so it may be a read error. The rearrangement joins TRBV6-5 to TRBJ2-1, with D possibly TRBD2 on 6 matching bases. This CDR3 has 17 amino acids. V shed 0 bases and J shed 3 bases, with 15 bases lying between them. Germline V gene sequence: CDR1 MNHEY, CDR2 SVGAGI. The CDR3 sequence is CASSYSPRESFYNEQFF. DNA for the CDR3: TGTGCCAGCAGTTACTCACCTCGGGAGAGTTTCTACAATGAGCAGTTCTTC.

This clonotype was detected many times. CDR3 in amino acids: CASSLPGAYYQSQFF. The CDR3 DNA reads as TGTGCCAGTAGTCTTCCTGGGGCCTACTACCAATCGCAGTTCTTC. This chain connects TRBV19 to TRBJ2-1; tentatively, D is TRBD1 (5 bases). Germline CDR1 and CDR2: LNHDA and SQIVND (reference sequence). CDR3 size: 15 residues. The V gene lost 5 bases and the J gene lost 12 bases, with 23 bases spanning the gap.

The sample holds a few counts of this clonotype. The V call is TRBV3-1, the J call TRBJ2-5; TRBD2 might be the D (6 bases). Per the germline V gene, CDR1 is LGHDT and CDR2 is YNNKEL (reference sequence). V lost 2 bases and J 2 bases, leaving 12 bases between the germline ends. The CDR3 contains 15 residues. CDR3 sequence reads: CASSQIGSGQETQYF. In nucleotides, the CDR3 is TGTGCCAGCAGCCAAATCGGGAGTGGACAAGAGACCCAGTACTTC.

This clonotype turned up a few times. A much larger clone lies a single base off, so this may be a read error. The V and J genes are TRBV27 and TRBJ2-1; possible D gene TRBD1, 5 bases. The CDR3 sequence is 17 residues long. Germline CDR1 and CDR2: MNHEY and SMNVEV (reference sequence). CDR3 protein: CASSLLRTMSSYNEQSF. Here the CDR3 DNA reads TGTGCCAGCAGTTTACTCAGGACAATGAGCTCCTACAATGAGCAGTCCTTC.

At least ten counts were recorded for this clonotype. One junction end disagrees with the germline gene, perhaps due to a read error. The V and J genes are TRBV5-1 and TRBJ1-1; D might be TRBD1 (5 bases). This CDR3 comprises 15 residues. Germline V CDR1 and CDR2: SGHRS, YFSETQ. As DNA, the CDR3 is TGTGCCAGCAGCTTAGTCGGGACCGTTAACACTGAAGCTTTCTTT. This codes for CASSLVGTVNTEAFF.

This clonotype appeared a few times. The chain has TRBV9 and TRBJ2-5, with 8 bases aligning to TRBD2. The CDR3 runs to 18 residues. Germline V gene sequence: CDR1 SGDLS, CDR2 YYNGEE. V shed 0 bases and J 4 bases; nucleotides not matched to a gene: 14. This CDR3 reads CASSVAHPGLAGGETQYF. CDR3 in DNA: TGTGCCAGCAGCGTAGCCCACCCGGGGCTAGCGGGCGGAGAGACCCAGTACTTC.

This chain joins TRBV4-1 and TRBJ2-4; D gene uncertain. Germline CDR1 is MGHRA and CDR2 is YSYEKL. The germline V and J ends were trimmed by 1 base and 0 bases, with 10 bases remaining between them. The CDR3 has 16 residues. The CDR3 DNA sequence: TGCGCCAGCAGCCAAGGATCCCGGCTAGCCAAAAACATTCAGTACTTC. Translation gives CASSQGSRLAKNIQYF.